The clone carrying this T cell receptor beta chain has at least ten counts. This sample is drawn from a study of T cells in Graves' hyperthyroidism and ophthalmopathy. Any patient presenting with uncontrolled infection, other autoimmune disease, pregnancy or lactation was left out. Diagnostic decisions used clinical symptoms, serum thyroxine and TRAb, thyroid ultrasound and orbital computed tomography. Amplification targeted TCR beta CDR3 regions from RNA transcripts. First-round RT-PCR with HTBI primers amplified the TCR CDR3 region. TCRdb passed the multiplex PCR reads through MiXCR, listing each CDR3 protein once. Of hundreds of thousands of distinct CDR3 sequences in the sample, under 45% were seen once. Germline V CDR1 and CDR2: SNHLY, FYNNEI. The CDR3 has 12 amino acids. V gave up 2 bases and J gave up 6 bases, with 4 bases separating them.

The material sequenced was blood. This chain uses TRBV2 with TRBJ1-4; D is unresolved. The TCR was taken from a middle-aged woman with Graves' hyperthyroidism. CDR3 sequence reads: CASSEWDEKLFF. The DNA for the CDR3 is TGTGCCAGCAGTGAATGGGATGAAAAACTGTTTTTT.